This TCR beta chain was captured by sequencing in a study of early T cells in non-severe SARS-CoV-2 infection. The wider study: From unsorted whole blood, bulk RNA was sequenced, and the chains remained unpaired.

On this clonotype: Its antigen remains unknown.

Study results and caveats: Lookups in VDJdb leaned toward anti-spike CD8 responses and missed private and CD4 specificities.

Unique molecular identifiers tagged individual cDNA molecules. TCRdb called the 5' RACE reads again in MiXCR, with one record for every CDR3 protein. The table lists tens of thousands of distinct CDR3 sequences, approximately 10% of them singletons. The germline gives CDR1 SGDLS, CDR2 YYNGEE. Trimming took 7 bases from V and 7 from J, leaving 9 bases between them. CDR3 length: 11 amino acids. This specimen consisted of whole blood, obtained at baseline. The clonotype comes from an adult who was a healthcare worker with PCR-confirmed SARS-CoV-2 infection or an uninfected control (not recorded which). V is TRBV9 and J is TRBJ2-1; D gene unclear. Written as DNA, the CDR3 is TGTGCCAGCGGTAGCCGGAATGAGCAGTTCTTC. It codes for CASGSRNEQFF.